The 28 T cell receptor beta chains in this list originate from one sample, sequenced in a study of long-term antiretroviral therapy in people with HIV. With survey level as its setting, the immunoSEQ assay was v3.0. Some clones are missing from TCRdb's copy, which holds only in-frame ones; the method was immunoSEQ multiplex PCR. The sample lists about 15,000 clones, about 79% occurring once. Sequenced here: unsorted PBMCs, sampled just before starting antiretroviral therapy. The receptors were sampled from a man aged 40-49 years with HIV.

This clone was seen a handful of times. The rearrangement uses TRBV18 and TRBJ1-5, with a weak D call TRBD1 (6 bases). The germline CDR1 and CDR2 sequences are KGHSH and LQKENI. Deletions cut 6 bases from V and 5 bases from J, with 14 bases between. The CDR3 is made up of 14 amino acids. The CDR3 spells CASSPTGYYQPQHF. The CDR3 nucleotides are TGTGCCAGCTCCCCCACAGGGTACTATCAGCCCCAGCATTTT.

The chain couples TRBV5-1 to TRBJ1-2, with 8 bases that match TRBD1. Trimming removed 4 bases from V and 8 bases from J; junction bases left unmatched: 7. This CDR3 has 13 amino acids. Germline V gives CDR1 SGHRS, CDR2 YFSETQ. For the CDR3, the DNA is TGCGCCAGCAGCGAAGGACAGGGCAGCGGCTACACCTTC. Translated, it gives CASSEGQGSGYTF.

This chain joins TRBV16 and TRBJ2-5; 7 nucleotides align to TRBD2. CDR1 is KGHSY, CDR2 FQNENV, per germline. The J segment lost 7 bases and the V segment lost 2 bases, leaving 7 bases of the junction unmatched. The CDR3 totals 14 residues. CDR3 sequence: CASSQARGSGTQYF. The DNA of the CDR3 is TGTGCCAGCAGCCAAGCGCGGGGGTCGGGGACCCAGTACTTC.

CDR3 in amino acids: CATAAPGGEQFF. The DNA of the CDR3 is TGTGCCACCGCTGCCCCTGGGGGTGAGCAGTTCTTC. The rearrangement links TRBV6-5 to TRBJ2-1; D possibly matches TRBD1 or TRBD2 (5 bases each). Germline CDR1 reads MNHEY; CDR2 reads SVGAGI. The V end lost 10 bases, the J end lost 9 bases, and 16 bases lay between the germline ends. The CDR3 is 12 residues long.

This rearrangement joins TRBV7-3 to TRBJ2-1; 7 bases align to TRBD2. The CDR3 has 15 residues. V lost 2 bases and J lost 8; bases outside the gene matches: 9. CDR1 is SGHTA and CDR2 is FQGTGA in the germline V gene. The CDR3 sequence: CASSLWAGTSDEQFF. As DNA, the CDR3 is TGTGCCAGCAGCTTATGGGCGGGAACTAGCGATGAGCAGTTCTTC.

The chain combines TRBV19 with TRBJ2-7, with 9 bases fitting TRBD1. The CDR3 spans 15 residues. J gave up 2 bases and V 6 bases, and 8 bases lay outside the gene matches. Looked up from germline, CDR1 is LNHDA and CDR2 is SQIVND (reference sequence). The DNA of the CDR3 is TGTGCCAGTAGCAAGACAGGGGGAGGCCCCTACGAGCAGTACTTC. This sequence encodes CASSKTGGGPYEQYF.

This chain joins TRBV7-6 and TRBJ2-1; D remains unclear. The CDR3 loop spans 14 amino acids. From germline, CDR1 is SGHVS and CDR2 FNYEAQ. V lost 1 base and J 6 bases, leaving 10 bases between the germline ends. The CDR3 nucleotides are TGTGCCAGCAGCTTAGGGGGTAGTCGCAATGAGCAGTTCTTC. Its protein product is CASSLGGSRNEQFF.

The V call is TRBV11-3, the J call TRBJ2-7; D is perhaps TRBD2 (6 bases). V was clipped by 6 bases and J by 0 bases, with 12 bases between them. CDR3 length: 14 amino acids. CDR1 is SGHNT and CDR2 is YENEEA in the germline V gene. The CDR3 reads CASSGVEGSYEQYF. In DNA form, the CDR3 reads TGTGCCAGCAGTGGGGTGGAGGGCTCCTACGAGCAGTACTTC.

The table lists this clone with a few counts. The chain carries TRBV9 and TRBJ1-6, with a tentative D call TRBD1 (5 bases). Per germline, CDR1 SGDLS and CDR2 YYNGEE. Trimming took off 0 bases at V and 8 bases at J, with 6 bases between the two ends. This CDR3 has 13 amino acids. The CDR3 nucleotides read TGTGCCAGCAGCGTAGCGGGGGATTCACCCCTCCACTTT. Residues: CASSVAGDSPLHF.

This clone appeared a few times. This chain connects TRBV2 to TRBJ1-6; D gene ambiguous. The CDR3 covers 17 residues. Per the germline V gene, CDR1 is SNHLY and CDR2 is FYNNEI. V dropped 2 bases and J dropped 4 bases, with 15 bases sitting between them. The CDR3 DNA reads TGTGCCAGCAGTGAATACCGGGAACCACCTTATAATTCACCCCTCCACTTT. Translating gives CASSEYREPPYNSPLHF.

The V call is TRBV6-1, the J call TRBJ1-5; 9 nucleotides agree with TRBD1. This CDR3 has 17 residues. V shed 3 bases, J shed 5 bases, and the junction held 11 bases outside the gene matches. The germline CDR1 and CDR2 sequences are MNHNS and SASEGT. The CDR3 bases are TGTGCCAGCAGTGACACGCCGACAGGGGGAAGGTATCAGCCCCAGCATTTT. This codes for CASSDTPTGGRYQPQHF.

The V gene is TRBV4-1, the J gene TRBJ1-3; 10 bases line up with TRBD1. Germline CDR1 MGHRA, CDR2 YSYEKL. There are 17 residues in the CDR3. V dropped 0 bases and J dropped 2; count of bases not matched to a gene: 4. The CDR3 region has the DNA TGCGCCAGCAGCCAAGATGGGACAGGGGTGACTGGAAACACCATATATTTT. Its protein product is CASSQDGTGVTGNTIYF.

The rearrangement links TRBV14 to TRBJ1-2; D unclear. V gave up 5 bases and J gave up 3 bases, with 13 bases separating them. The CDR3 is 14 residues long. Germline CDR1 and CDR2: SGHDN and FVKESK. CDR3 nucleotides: TGTGCCAGCAGCTATGGACTGAACCACTATGGCTACACCTTC. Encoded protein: CASSYGLNHYGYTF.

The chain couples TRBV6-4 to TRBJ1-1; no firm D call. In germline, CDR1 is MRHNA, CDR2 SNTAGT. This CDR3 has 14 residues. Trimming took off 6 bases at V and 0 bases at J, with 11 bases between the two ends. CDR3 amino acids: CASRQTSLNTEAFF. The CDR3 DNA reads TGTGCCAGCAGGCAGACCAGTTTGAACACTGAAGCTTTCTTT.

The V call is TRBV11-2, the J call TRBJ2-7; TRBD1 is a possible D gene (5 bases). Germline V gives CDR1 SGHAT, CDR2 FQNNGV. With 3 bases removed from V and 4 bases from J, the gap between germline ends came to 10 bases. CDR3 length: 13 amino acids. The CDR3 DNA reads TGTGCCAGCAGCTTTGCGACAGAATACGAGCAGTACTTC. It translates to CASSFATEYEQYF.

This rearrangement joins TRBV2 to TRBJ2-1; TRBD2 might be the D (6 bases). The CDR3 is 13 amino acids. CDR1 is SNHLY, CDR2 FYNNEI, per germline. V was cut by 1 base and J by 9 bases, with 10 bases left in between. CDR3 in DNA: TGTGCCAGCAGTGAAGGGGAGGAAGTTGAGCAGTTCTTC. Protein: CASSEGEEVEQFF.

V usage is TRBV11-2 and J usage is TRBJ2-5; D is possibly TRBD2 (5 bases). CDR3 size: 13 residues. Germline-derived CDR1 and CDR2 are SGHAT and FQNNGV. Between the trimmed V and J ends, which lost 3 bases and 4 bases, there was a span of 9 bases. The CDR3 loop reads CASSFGLGETQYF. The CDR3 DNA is TGTGCCAGCAGCTTCGGACTGGGAGAGACCCAGTACTTC.

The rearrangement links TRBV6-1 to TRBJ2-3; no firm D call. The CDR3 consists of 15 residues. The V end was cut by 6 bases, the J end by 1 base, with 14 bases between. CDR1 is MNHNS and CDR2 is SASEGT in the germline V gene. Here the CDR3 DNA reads TGTGCCAGCAGCCCAGGAAGAGGCGGCACAGATACGCAGTATTTT. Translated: CASSPGRGGTDTQYF.

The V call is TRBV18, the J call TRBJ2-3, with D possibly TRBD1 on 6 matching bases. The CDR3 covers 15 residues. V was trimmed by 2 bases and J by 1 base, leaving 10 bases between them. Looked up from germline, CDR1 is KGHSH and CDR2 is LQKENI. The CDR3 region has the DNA TGTGCCAGCTCACCAGGGACAACCGGCACAGATACGCAGTATTTT. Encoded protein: CASSPGTTGTDTQYF.

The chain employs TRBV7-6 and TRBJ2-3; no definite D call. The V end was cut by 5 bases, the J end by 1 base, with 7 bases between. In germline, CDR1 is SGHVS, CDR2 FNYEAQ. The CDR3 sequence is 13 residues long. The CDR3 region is CASSPRGTDTQYF. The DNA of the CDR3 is TGTGCCAGCAGCCCCAGAGGCACAGATACGCAGTATTTT.

CDR3 DNA: TGTGCCAGCAGTGAAAGGTACGAGCAGTACTTC. It codes for CASSERYEQYF. V usage is TRBV25-1 and J usage is TRBJ2-7; D remains ambiguous. This CDR3 spans 11 amino acids. Germline CDR1 MGHDK, CDR2 SYGVNS. V lost 2 bases to trimming and J lost 4 bases, with 3 bases between them.

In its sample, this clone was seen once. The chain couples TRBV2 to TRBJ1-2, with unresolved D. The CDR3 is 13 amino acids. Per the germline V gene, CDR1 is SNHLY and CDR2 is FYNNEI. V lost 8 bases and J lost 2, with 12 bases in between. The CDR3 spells CASLREGNYGYTF. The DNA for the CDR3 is TGTGCCAGCCTGAGGGAGGGAAACTATGGCTACACCTTC.

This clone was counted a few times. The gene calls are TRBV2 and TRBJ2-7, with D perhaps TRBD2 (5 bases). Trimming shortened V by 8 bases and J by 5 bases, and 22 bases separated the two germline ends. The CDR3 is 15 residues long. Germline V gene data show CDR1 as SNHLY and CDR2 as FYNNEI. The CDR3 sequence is CASAQLGVNGDEQYF. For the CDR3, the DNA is TGTGCCAGCGCACAACTAGGTGTAAATGGCGACGAGCAGTACTTC.

CDR3 nucleotides: TGCAGCGTTGAATTAAGGGCAGGGGTTAATTTCAATGAGCAGTTCTTC. This sequence encodes CSVELRAGVNFNEQFF. The rearrangement joins TRBV29-1 to TRBJ2-1, with a weak D call TRBD1 (6 bases). The CDR3 consists of 16 residues. The germline V gene encodes CDR1 SQVTM and CDR2 ANQGSEA. Trimming took 2 bases from V and 6 from J, leaving 20 bases between them.

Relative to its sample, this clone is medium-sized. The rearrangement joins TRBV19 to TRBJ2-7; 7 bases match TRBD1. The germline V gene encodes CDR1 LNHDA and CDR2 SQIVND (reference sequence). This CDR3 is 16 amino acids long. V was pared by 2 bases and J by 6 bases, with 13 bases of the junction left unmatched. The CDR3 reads CASSIHRTGLKIEQYF. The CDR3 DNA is TGTGCCAGTAGTATACATCGGACAGGCTTGAAGATCGAGCAGTACTTC.

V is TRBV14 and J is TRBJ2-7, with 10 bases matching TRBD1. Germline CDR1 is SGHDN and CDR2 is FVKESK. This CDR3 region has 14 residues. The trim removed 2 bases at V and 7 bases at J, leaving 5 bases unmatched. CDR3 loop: CASSQTGTGEEQYF. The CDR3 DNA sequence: TGTGCCAGCAGCCAAACCGGGACAGGGGAAGAGCAGTACTTC.

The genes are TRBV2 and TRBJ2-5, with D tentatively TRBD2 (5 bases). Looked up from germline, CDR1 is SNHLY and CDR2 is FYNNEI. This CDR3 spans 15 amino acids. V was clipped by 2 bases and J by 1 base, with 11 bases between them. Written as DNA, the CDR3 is TGTGCCAGCAGTGAACAGGAGGATCCCCAAGAGACCCAGTACTTC. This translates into CASSEQEDPQETQYF.

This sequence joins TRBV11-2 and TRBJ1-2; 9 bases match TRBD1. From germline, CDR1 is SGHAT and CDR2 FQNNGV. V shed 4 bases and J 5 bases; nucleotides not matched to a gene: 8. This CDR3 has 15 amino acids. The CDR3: CASSSLDRGGYGYTF. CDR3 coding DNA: TGTGCCAGCAGCTCCCTCGACAGGGGGGGATATGGCTACACCTTC.